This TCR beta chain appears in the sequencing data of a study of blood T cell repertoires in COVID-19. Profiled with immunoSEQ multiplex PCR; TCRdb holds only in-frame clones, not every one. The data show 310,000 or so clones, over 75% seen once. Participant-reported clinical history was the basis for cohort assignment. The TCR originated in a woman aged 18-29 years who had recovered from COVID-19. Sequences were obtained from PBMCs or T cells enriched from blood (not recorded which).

CDR3 sequence: CASSEREGYQNTEAFF. CDR3 nucleotide sequence: TGTGCCAGCAGTGAAAGGGAGGGGTACCAGAACACTGAAGCTTTCTTT. This rearrangement joins TRBV6-1 to TRBJ1-1, with a weak D call TRBD1 (5 bases). Trimming stripped 2 bases from V and 1 base from J, with 14 bases between. This CDR3 region has 16 residues. Germline CDR1 reads MNHNS; CDR2 reads SASEGT.